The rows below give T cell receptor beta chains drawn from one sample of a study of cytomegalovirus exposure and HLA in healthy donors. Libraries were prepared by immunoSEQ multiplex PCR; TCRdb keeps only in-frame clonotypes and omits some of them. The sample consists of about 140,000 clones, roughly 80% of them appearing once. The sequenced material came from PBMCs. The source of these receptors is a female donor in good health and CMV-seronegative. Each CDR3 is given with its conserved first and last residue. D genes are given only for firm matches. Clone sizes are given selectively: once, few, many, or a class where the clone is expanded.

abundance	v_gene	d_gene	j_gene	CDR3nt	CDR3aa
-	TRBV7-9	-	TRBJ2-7	TGTGCCAGCAGCTTAGGGACAACCTACGAGCAGTACTTC	CASSLGTTYEQYF
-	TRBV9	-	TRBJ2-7	TGTGCCAGCAGCGCTGGGGGGGACACCTCCTACGAGCAGTACTTC	CASSAGGDTSYEQYF
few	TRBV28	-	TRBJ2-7	TGTGCCAGCAGTTTATACTTCCCCGGTGAGCAGTACTTC	CASSLYFPGEQYF
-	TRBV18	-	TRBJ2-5	TGTGCCAGCTCACCACCGCAGCCCGGACAGATAGAGACCCAGTACTTC	CASSPPQPGQIETQYF
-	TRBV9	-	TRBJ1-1	TGTGCCAGCAGCGTAGCGGGGGGGAACACTGAAGCTTTCTTT	CASSVAGGNTEAFF
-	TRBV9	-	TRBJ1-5	TGTGCCAGCAGCTCCGAGGGGGGGGTCGGCCAGCCCCAGCATTTT	CASSSEGGVGQPQHF
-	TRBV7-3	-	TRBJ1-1	TGTGCCAGCAGCTTATTGGGGGGTACTGAAGCTTTCTTT	CASSLLGGTEAFF
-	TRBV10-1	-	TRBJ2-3	TGCGCCAGCAGTGAGTCCGGGACTCGAGATACGCAGTATTTT	CASSESGTRDTQYF
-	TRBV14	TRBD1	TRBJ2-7	TGTGCCAGCAGCCGGGTGGGACAGGGGGCCTACGAGCAGTACTTC	CASSRVGQGAYEQYF
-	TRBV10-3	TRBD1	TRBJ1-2	TGTGCCATCAGTCACAGGGGGCTAGGCTACACCTTC	CAISHRGLGYTF
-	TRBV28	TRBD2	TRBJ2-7	TGTGCCACCGATACCGGGACTAGCGGGATTCCCTCCAGCTCCTACGAGCAGTACTTC	CATDTGTSGIPSSSYEQYF
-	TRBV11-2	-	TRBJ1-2	TGTGCCAGCAGCTCCCTGCGGGGGCATGGCTACACCTTC	CASSSLRGHGYTF
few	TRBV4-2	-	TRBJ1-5	TGTGCCAGCAGTGACGGGGGTTCGGGTCAGCCCCAGCATTTT	CASSDGGSGQPQHF
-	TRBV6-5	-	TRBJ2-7	TGTGCCAGCAGTTATCAAAGGGACTACGAGCAGTACTTC	CASSYQRDYEQYF
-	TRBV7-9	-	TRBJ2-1	TGTGCCAGCAGACCACTACAAAACGATGAGCAGTTCTTC	CASRPLQNDEQFF
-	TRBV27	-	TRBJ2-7	TGTGCCAGCAGTTTAGATTCCCGGCTAGCGCCTTCCTACGAGCAGTACTTC	CASSLDSRLAPSYEQYF
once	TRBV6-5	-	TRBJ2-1	TGTGCCAGCAGTTACCGACAGCTTCACCCCTACAATGAGCAGTTCTTC	CASSYRQLHPYNEQFF
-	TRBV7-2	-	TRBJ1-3	TGTGCCAGCAGCTTAGAGAGAGTGGGAAACACCATATATTTT	CASSLERVGNTIYF
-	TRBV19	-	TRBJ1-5	TGTGCCAGTAGCGTCGGGGGATTCAATCAGCCCCAGCATTTT	CASSVGGFNQPQHF
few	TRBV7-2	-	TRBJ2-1	TGTGCCAGCAGCTCAGAAATCTACAATGAGCAGTTCTTC	CASSSEIYNEQFF
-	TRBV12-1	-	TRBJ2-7	TGTGCCAGCAGCTCGGGAGGGAGGACCTACGAGCAGTACTTC	CASSSGGRTYEQYF
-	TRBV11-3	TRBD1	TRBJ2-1	TGTGCCAGCAGCTACGAATACAGGGGATTCAATGAGCAGTTCTTC	CASSYEYRGFNEQFF
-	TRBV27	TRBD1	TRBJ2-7	TGTGCCAGCAGTTCGACAGGGGGCGAATCCTACGAGCAGTACTTC	CASSSTGGESYEQYF
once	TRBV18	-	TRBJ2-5	TGTGCCAGCTCACCACCCCCAGGGGAGACCCAGTACTTC	CASSPPPGETQYF
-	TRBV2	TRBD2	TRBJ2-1	TGTGCCAGCAGAGGGACTAGCGGGAGGTCCTACAATGAGCAGTTCTTC	CASRGTSGRSYNEQFF
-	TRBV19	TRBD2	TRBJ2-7	TGTGCCAGTAGTTCGACTAGCGGGGGATACGAGCAGTACTTC	CASSSTSGGYEQYF
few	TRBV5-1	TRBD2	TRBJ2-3	TGCGCCAGCAGCTCCGGACTAGCGGGGGGGACCTCCAGCACAGATACGCAGTATTTT	CASSSGLAGGTSSTDTQYF
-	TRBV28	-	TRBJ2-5	TGTGCCAGCAAGGTTGGGCTGCGAGAGACCCAGTACTTC	CASKVGLRETQYF
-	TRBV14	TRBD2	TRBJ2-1	TGTGCCAGCAGCCACTTAGGGGCTAGCGGAGGTCTAAATGAGCAGTTCTTC	CASSHLGASGGLNEQFF
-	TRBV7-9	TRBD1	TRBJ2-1	TGTTCCAGCAGCTTAGCCCGACAGGGGGACAATGAGCAGTTCTTC	CSSSLARQGDNEQFF
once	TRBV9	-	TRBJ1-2	TGTGCCAGCAGCGTCGCCCCCGAGGCTAACTATGGCTACACCTTC	CASSVAPEANYGYTF
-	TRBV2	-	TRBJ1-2	TGTGCCAGCAGAGTGGGGTCGGCAGGGGATGGCTACACCTTC	CASRVGSAGDGYTF
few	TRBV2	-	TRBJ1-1	TGTGCCAGCAGTGGTGGACAGCAAGCTTTCTTT	CASSGGQQAFF
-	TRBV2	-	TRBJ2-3	TGTGCCGGCGGGTTTGGCGGGGGCACAGATACGCAGTATTTT	CAGGFGGGTDTQYF
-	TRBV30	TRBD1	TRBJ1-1	TGTGCCTGGAGTGACGGGACAGCTGAAGCTTTCTTT	CAWSDGTAEAFF
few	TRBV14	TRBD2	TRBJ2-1	TGTGCCAGCAGCCACAGGACTAGACTCGATGAGCAGTTCTTC	CASSHRTRLDEQFF
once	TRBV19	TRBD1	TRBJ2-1	TGTGCCAGTCAACCGGGGACAGGGAACAATGAGCAGTTCTTC	CASQPGTGNNEQFF